This T cell receptor beta chain emerged from a study of beta chain features in type 1 diabetes. Details on this clone: The antigen is undetermined.

Germline V gene lookup returns CDR1 SQVTM and CDR2 ANQGSEA. The CDR3 has 11 amino acids. V was clipped by 4 bases and J by 1 base, with 4 bases between them. Investigators reverse transcribed all isolated RNA, so they sequenced expressed TCRB transcripts. For naive, central memory and regulatory T cell samples, reads averaged around 3.6 million. Assay: immunoSEQ multiplex PCR; the TCRdb copy retains only in-frame clones and omits some. The repertoire holds around 710,000 clones, with 12% as singletons. Study-level points and caveats: Possibly, sequencing cDNA over-represented cells that had high TCR expression levels. All four CD4+ subsets of Type 1 diabetes patients contained TCRB CDR3s that were moderately but significantly shorter.

The specimen was naive CD4+ T cells from blood. The receptor comes from a man younger than 45 with type 1 diabetes. This chain connects TRBV29-1 to TRBJ1-1; D uncertain. This CDR3 is CSVGQNTEAFF. CDR3 bases: TGCAGCGTTGGGCAGAACACTGAAGCTTTCTTT.